This TCR beta chain derives from a study of CD8 T cells in ankylosing spondylitis. Study-level findings and limits: Seemingly distinctive of ankylosing spondylitis blood was a TCR beta motif formed by eight highly homologous variants.

TCRdb re-called the 5' RACE reads with MiXCR, one entry per CDR3 protein. The sample holds fewer than 650,000 distinct CDR3 sequences, roughly 13% seen once. Trimming removed 1 base at V and 3 bases at J, with 15 bases between. Germline V gene data show CDR1 as MGHRA and CDR2 as YSYEKL. This CDR3 contains 16 residues. As to this clonotype: Its antigen is not known.

This receptor was identified in a male donor with ankylosing spondylitis. Sequencing input: blood, either unsorted or a sorted T cell fraction (not recorded which). The gene calls are TRBV4-1 and TRBJ2-5, with D perhaps matching TRBD1 or TRBD2 (5 bases each). The CDR3 region has the DNA TGCGCCAGCAGCCAAGCCCCTCGGGACGGCGAAGAGACCCAGTACTTC. This gives the protein CASSQAPRDGEETQYF.